The sequence of this T cell receptor beta chain was determined in a study of post-analysis software for immune sequencing data. Germline V lookup: CDR1 SQVTM, CDR2 ANQGSEA. Trimming removed 4 bases from V and 5 bases from J, with 11 bases in between. CDR3 length equals 12 residues. Unique molecular identifiers tagged the TCR beta cDNA libraries. TCRdb itself ran the PCR reads through MiXCR, one entry per CDR3 protein. The table has some 260,000 distinct CDR3 sequences, around 34% seen once. Study outcomes and limitations: About 5 TRBV segments (TRBV5-6, TRBV5-1 and TRBV20-1 among them) occurred more frequently in patients than in controls. Normalized Chao1 diversity was significantly reduced in patients versus controls.

On this clonotype: Antigen specificity is unknown.

This TCR derives from a girl aged 5-17 years with multiple sclerosis. The source material was blood. The chain links TRBV29-1 to TRBJ1-1; maybe TRBD1 (5 bases). Here the CDR3 DNA reads TGCAGCGTTGTGGGGCGTGGAACTGAAGCTTTCTTT. It encodes CSVVGRGTEAFF.